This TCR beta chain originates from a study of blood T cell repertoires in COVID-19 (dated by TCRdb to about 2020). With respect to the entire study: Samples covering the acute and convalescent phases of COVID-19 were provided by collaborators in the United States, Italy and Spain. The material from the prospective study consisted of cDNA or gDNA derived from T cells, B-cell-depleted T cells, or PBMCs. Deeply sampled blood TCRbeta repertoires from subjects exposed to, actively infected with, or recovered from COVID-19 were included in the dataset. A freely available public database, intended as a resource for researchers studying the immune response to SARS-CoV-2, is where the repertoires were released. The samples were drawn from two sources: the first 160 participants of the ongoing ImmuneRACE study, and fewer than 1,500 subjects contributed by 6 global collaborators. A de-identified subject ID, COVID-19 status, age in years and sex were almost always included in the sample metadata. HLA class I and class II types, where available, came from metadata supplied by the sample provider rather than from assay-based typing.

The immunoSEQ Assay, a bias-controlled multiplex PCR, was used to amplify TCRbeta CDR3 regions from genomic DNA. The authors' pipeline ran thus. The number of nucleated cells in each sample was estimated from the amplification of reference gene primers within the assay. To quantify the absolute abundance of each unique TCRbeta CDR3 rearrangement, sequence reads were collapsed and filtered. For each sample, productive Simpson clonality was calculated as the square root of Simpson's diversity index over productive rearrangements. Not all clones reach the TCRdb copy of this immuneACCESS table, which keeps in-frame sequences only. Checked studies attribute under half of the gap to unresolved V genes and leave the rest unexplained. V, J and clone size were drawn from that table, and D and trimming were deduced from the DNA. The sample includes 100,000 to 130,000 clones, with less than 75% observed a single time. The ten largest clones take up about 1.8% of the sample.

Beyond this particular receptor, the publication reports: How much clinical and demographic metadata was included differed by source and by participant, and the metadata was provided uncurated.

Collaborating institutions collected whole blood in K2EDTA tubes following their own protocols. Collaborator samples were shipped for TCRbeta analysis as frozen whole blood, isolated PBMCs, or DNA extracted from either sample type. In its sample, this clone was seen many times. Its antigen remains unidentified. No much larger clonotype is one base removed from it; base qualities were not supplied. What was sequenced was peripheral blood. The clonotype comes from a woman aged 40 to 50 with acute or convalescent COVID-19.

Here the CDR3 is given as CASRSRTGQSPLHF. The DNA is TGTGCCAGCAGAAGCCGGACAGGGCAATCACCCCTCCACTTT. In this chain, TRBV6-5 is recombined with TRBJ1-6; TRBD1 fits 8 bases in the junction. The germline V gene specifies MNHEY as CDR1 and SVGAGI as CDR2. The germline V end is reduced by 6 bases and the J end by 10 bases; junction bases left unmatched: 8. The CDR3 covers 14 residues, taking in both the cysteine and the phenylalanine. The sequence is cut down to CDR3 DNA, 42 bases in frame from base 1.